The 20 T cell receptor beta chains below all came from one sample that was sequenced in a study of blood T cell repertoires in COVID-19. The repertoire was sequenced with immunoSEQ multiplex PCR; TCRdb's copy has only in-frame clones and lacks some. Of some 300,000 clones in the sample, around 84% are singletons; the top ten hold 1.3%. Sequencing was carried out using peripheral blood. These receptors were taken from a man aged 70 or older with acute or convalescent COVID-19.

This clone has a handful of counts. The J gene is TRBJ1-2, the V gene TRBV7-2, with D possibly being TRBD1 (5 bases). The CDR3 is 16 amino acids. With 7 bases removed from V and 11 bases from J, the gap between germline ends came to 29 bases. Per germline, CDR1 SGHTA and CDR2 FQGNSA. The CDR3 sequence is CASTYTPDSAWGGYTF. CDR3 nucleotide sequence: TGTGCCAGCACCTATACTCCCGACAGTGCCTGGGGAGGTTACACCTTC.

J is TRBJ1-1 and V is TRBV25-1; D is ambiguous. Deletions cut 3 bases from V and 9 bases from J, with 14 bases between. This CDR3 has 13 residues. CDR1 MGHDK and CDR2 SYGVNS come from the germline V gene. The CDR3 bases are TGTGCCAGCAGTGACACGTCCAGGTCCAAAGCTTTCTTT. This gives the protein CASSDTSRSKAFF.

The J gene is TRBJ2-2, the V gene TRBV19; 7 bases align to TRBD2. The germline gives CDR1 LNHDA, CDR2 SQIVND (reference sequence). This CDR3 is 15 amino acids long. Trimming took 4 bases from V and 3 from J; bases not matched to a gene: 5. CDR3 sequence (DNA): TGTGCCAGTAGTAACCGACTAGCAGACACCGGGGAGCTGTTTTTT. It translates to CASSNRLADTGELFF. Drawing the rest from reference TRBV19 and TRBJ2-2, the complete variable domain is DGGITQSPKYLFRKEGQNVTLSCEQNLNHDAMYWYRQDPGQGLRLIYYSQIVNDFQKGDIAEGYSVSREKKESFPLTVTSAQKNPTAFYLCASSNRLADTGELFFGEGSRLTVL.

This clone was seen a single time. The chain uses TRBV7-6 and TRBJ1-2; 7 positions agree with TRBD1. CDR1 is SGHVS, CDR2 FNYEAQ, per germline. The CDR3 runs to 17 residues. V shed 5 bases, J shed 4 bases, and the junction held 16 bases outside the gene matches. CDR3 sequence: CASSLSPLGQGGYGYTF. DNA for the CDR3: TGTGCCAGCAGCCTATCTCCTCTGGGGCAGGGGGGCTATGGCTACACCTTC.

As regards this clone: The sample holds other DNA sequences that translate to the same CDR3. CDR3 in DNA: TGTGCCAGCAGTTACTCGGGACAGGGTTACGAGCAGTACTTC. It yields the protein CASSYSGQGYEQYF. The rearrangement links TRBV6-5 to TRBJ2-7; the match to TRBD1 covers 9 bases. Looked up from germline, CDR1 is MNHEY and CDR2 is SVGAGI. This CDR3 spans 14 amino acids. Trimming cost V 0 bases and J 4 bases; bases outside gene matches: 1.

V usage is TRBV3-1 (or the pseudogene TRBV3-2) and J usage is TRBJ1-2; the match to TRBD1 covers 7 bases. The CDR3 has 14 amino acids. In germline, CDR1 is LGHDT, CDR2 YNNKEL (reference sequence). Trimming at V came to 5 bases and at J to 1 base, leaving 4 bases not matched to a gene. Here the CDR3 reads CASSDYRGNYGYTF. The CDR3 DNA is TGTGCCAGCAGCGACTACAGGGGTAACTATGGCTACACCTTC.

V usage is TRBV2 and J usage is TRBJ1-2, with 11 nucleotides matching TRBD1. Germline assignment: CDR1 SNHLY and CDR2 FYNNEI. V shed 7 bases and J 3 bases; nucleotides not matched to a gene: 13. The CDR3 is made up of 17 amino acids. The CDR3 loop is CASTQQVGQGGDYGYTF. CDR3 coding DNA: TGTGCCAGCACCCAACAGGTGGGACAGGGGGGCGACTATGGCTACACCTTC. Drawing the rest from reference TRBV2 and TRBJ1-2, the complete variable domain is EPEVTQTPSHQVTQMGQEVILRCVPISNHLYFYWYRQILGQKVEFLVSFYNNEISEKSEIFDDQFSVERPDGSNFTLKIRSTKLEDSAMYFCASTQQVGQGGDYGYTFGSGTRLTVV.

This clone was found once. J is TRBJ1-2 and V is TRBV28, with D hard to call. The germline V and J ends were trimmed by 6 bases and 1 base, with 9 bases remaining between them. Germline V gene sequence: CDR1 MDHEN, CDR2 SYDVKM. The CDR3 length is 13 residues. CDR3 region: CASSSQLNYGYTF. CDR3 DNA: TGTGCCAGCAGCTCACAGCTTAACTATGGCTACACCTTC.

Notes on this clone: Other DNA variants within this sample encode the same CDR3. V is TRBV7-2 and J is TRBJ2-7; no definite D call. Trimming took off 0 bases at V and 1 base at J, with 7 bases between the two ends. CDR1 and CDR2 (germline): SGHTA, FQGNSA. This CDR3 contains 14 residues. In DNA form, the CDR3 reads TGTGCCAGCAGCTTAGCGCCCAGTTCCTACGAGCAGTACTTC. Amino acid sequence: CASSLAPSSYEQYF.

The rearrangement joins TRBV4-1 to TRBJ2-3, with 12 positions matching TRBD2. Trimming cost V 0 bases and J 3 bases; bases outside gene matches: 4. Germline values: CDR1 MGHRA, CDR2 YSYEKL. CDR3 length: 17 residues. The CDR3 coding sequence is TGCGCCAGCAGCCAAGATACGACTAGCGGGGGTACAGATACGCAGTATTTT. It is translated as CASSQDTTSGGTDTQYF.

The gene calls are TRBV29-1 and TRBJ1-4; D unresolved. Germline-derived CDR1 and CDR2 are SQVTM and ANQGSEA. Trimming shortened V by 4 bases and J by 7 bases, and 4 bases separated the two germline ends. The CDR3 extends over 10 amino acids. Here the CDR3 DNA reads TGCAGCGTTGCGAGTGAAAAACTGTTTTTT. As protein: CSVASEKLFF.

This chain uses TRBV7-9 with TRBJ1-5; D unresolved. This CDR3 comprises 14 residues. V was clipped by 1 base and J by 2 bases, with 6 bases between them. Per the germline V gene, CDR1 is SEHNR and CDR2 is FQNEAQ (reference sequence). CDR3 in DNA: TGTGCCAGCAGCTTAGAGGAGGGCAATCAGCCCCAGCATTTT. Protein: CASSLEEGNQPQHF.

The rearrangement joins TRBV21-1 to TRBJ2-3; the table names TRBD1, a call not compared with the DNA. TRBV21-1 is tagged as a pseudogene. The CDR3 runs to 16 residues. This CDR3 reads CASSLGTVESKDTQYF. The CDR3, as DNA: TGTGCCAGCAGCCTAGGGACAGTGGAGTCTAAGGATACGCAGTATTTT.

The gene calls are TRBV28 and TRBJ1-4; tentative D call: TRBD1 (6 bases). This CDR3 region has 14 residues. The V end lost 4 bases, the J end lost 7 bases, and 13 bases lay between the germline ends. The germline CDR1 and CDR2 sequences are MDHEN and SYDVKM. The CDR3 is CASSSSTGTEKLFF. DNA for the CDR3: TGTGCCAGCAGTTCCTCGACAGGTACTGAAAAACTGTTTTTT.

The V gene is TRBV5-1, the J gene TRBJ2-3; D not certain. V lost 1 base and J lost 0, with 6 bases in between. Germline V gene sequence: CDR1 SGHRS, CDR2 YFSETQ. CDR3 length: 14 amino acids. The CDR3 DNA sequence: TGCGCCAGCAGCTTGTCCCAGAGCACAGATACGCAGTATTTT. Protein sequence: CASSLSQSTDTQYF. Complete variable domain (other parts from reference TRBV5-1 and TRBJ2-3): KAGVTQTPRYLIKTRGQQVTLSCSPISGHRSVSWYQQTPGQGLQFLFEYFSETQRNKGNFPGRFSGRQFSNSRSEMNVSTLELGDSALYLCASSLSQSTDTQYFGPGTRLTVL.

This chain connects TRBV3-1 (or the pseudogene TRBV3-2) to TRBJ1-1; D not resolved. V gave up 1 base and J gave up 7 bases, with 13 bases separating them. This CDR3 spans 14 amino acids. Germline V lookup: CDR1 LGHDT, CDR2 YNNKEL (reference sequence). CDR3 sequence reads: CASSQVSPRHEAFF. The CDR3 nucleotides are TGTGCCAGCAGCCAAGTAAGTCCCAGACATGAAGCTTTCTTT.

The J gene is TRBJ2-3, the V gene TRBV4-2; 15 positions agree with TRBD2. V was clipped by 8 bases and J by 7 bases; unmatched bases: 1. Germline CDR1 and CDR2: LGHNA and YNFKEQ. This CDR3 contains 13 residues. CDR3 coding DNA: TGTGCCAGCGGGACTAGCGGGGGGAATACGCAGTATTTT. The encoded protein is CASGTSGGNTQYF.

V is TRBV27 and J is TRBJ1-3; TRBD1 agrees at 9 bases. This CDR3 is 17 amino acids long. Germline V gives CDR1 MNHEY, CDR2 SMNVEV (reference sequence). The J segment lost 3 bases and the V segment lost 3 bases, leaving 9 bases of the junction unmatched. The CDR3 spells CASSFGTGSQNGNTIYF. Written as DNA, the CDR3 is TGTGCCAGCAGTTTCGGGACAGGGAGTCAGAATGGAAACACCATATATTTT.

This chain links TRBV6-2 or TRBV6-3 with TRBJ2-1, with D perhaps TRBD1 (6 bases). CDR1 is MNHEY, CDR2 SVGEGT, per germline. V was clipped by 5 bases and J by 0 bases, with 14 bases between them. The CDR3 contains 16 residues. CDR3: CASSAKRGSSYNEQFF. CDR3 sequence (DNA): TGTGCCAGCAGTGCCAAGAGGGGGAGCTCCTACAATGAGCAGTTCTTC.

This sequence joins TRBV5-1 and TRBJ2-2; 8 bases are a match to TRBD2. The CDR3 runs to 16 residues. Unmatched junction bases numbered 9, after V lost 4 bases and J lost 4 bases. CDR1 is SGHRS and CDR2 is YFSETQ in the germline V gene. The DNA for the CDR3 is TGCGCCAGCAGCCCGCTCGCGGGGGGCGGCACCGGGGAGCTGTTTTTT. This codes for CASSPLAGGGTGELFF.